This entry is about one T cell receptor (beta chain). Its target is not known. From germline, CDR1 is LNHDA and CDR2 SQIVND (reference sequence). Trimming removed 11 bases from V and 4 bases from J, with 8 bases in between. The CDR3 runs to 11 residues. The data belong to a study of cytotoxic CD8 clonotypes in ibrutinib-treated CLL. Study details: Enrolment comprised about a dozen relapsed/refractory and roughly 15 treatment-naive patients; 17 to 18 were IGHV unmutated.

The sequencing depth, 1 in 200,000 to 1 in 1 million T cells, was the target. Some clones are missing from TCRdb's copy, which holds only in-frame ones; the method was immunoSEQ multiplex PCR. The table lists 15,000 or so clones, 64% of them singletons. Study results and caveats: Baseline-level clonality went beyond age-matched healthy donors and moved in step with circulating CD8+ T-cell counts.

Sequencing was performed on PBMCs, taken before ibrutinib treatment. This sequence was found in a human donor with chronic lymphocytic leukemia. The chain links TRBV19 to TRBJ2-2; a possible D gene is TRBD2 (5 bases). The CDR3: CAAGGTGELFF. CDR3 DNA: TGTGCCGCGGGCGGCACCGGGGAGCTGTTTTTT.